This TCR beta chain originates from a study of PD-L1 blockade in urothelial cancer. Study as a whole: Once treatment had started, blood was analyzed at 3 weeks (second dose) and again at 6 weeks.

Whole-study results and caveats: It was durable-benefit patients whose tumor-associated blood clones expanded more at 3 weeks. Having blood TCR clonality under the median before treatment predicted better survival.

Time point: pretreatment peripheral blood. Sample contribution per patient ranged from 1 to 8, covering pretreatment and on-treatment. Regarding this clone: Its antigen is not identified.

Sequencing was performed with immunoSEQ multiplex PCR; in TCRdb, only in-frame clones are kept and a portion is missing. The table includes 95,000 or so clones, about nine tenths detected once. The clonotype originates from a man aged 60 to 75 with urothelial cancer. Here the sequenced sample was PBMCs, taken around atezolizumab (anti-PD-L1) treatment.

The CDR3 DNA sequence: TGTGCCAGCAGCTCCCGGGACTTCTACGAGCAGTACTTC. As protein: CASSSRDFYEQYF. This chain connects TRBV7-9 to TRBJ2-7; perhaps TRBD2 as D (6 bases). The CDR3 runs to 13 residues. Trimming took off 4 bases at V and 3 bases at J, with 10 bases between the two ends. Germline CDR1 is SEHNR and CDR2 is FQNEAQ (reference sequence). The full variable domain, its missing parts supplied by reference TRBV7-9 and TRBJ2-7, is DTGVSQNPRHKITKRGQNVTFRCDPISEHNRLYWYRQTLGQGPEFLTYFQNEAQLEKSRLLSDRFSAERPKGSFSTLEIQRTEQGDSAMYLCASSSRDFYEQYFGPGTRLTVT.